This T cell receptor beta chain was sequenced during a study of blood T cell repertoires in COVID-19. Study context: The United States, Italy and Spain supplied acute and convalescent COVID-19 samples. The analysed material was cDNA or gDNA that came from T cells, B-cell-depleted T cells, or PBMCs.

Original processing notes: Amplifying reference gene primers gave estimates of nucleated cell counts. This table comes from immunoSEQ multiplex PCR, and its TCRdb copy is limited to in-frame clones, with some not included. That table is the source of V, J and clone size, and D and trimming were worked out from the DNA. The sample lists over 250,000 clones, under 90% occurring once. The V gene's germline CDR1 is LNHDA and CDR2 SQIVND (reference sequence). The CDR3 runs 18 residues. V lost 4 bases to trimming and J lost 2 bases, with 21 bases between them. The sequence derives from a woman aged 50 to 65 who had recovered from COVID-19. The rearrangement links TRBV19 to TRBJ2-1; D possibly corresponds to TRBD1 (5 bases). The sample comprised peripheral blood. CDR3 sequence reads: CASSSNAQGQGPYNEQFF. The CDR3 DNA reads TGTGCCAGTAGTAGTAACGCCCAGGGCCAAGGCCCCTACAATGAGCAGTTCTTC.